Presented here are 9 T cell receptor beta chains from one specimen sequenced in a study of OX40 agonist ivuxolimab in advanced cancers. Libraries were prepared by immunoSEQ multiplex PCR; TCRdb keeps only in-frame clonotypes and omits some of them. This table holds 34,000 or so clones, more than 60% found once. Sequenced material: CD4+ or CD8+ T cells sorted from blood, taken in a trial of the OX40 agonist ivuxolimab. All receptors derive from an adult with an advanced solid tumor such as melanoma, head and neck, liver or kidney cancer.

V gene TRBV9 combines with J gene TRBJ2-6, with TRBD2 as a possible D gene (5 bases). V lost 4 bases to trimming and J lost 2 bases, with 22 bases between them. The CDR3 runs to 19 residues. The germline CDR1 and CDR2 sequences are SGDLS and YYNGEE. The CDR3 spells CASSTPGISFGAGANVLTF. The CDR3 nucleotides are TGTGCCAGCAGCACCCCAGGTATTTCCTTCGGGGCTGGGGCCAACGTCCTGACTTTC.

This rearrangement joins TRBV5-6 to TRBJ1-4, with D uncertain. CDR3 length: 14 residues. Trimming left V 4 bases short and J 7 bases short, with 14 bases between. Germline values: CDR1 SGHDT, CDR2 YYEEEE. The CDR3 region has the DNA TGTGCCAGCAGCCCGGCGGGGAGGAGTGAAAAACTGTTTTTT. It translates to CASSPAGRSEKLFF.

V and J are TRBV2 and TRBJ1-6; the match to TRBD1 covers 9 bases. Per germline, CDR1 SNHLY and CDR2 FYNNEI. The CDR3 consists of 14 residues. Trimming cost V 4 bases and J 7 bases; bases outside gene matches: 2. CDR3 loop: CASSGTGVNSPLHF. The CDR3 DNA reads TGTGCCAGCAGTGGGACAGGGGTCAATTCACCCCTCCACTTT.

In this sample, this clone turned up once. V and J are TRBV6-5 and TRBJ1-6, with a weak D call TRBD1 (5 bases). The V end was cut by 6 bases, the J end by 10 bases, with 10 bases between. Germline V gene sequence: CDR1 MNHEY, CDR2 SVGAGI. There are 12 residues in the CDR3. The CDR3 nucleotides are TGTGCCAGCAGCCGCGACAGATCACCCCTCCACTTT. Protein: CASSRDRSPLHF.

The rearrangement links TRBV25-1 to TRBJ2-1, with D tentatively TRBD2 (6 bases). Germline CDR1 and CDR2: MGHDK and SYGVNS. The V gene lost 1 base and the J gene lost 6 bases, with 13 bases spanning the gap. The CDR3 is 15 residues long. The CDR3 DNA reads as TGTGCCAGCAGTGAATCCCCGACTAGAGGCAATGAGCAGTTCTTC. This sequence encodes CASSESPTRGNEQFF.

This chain connects TRBV29-1 to TRBJ2-2; TRBD1 matches at 8 bases. This CDR3 has 15 amino acids. Trimming cost V 2 bases and J 3 bases; bases outside gene matches: 5. The germline gives CDR1 SQVTM, CDR2 ANQGSEA. The CDR3 DNA reads TGCAGCGTTGAATCCCCAGGGGGCCACACCGGGGAGCTGTTTTTT. Its protein is CSVESPGGHTGELFF.

This chain's CDR3 is CASKLSGVGNQPQHF. For the CDR3, the DNA is TGTGCCAGCAAGTTATCAGGGGTTGGCAATCAGCCCCAGCATTTT. The chain is built from TRBV2 and TRBJ1-5; D is possibly TRBD1 (6 bases). The germline CDR1 and CDR2 sequences are SNHLY and FYNNEI. The CDR3 has 15 amino acids. Trimming stripped 7 bases from V and 2 bases from J, with 15 bases between.

This clone occurred once. The chain combines TRBV5-1 with TRBJ2-3, with D possibly being TRBD1 (6 bases). The CDR3 is made up of 14 amino acids. Trimming stripped 6 bases from V and 0 bases from J, with 11 bases between. From germline, CDR1 is SGHRS and CDR2 YFSETQ. CDR3 sequence (DNA): TGCGCCAGCACCAAGGGGGTGAGCACAGATACGCAGTATTTT. This codes for CASTKGVSTDTQYF.

The V call is TRBV11-2, the J call TRBJ2-7; D gene ambiguous. CDR1 is SGHAT, CDR2 FQNNGV, per germline. V was clipped by 1 base and J by 2 bases, with 6 bases between them. The CDR3 consists of 13 residues. CDR3 loop: CASSLVGPYEQYF. In nucleotides, the CDR3 is TGTGCCAGCAGCTTAGTAGGCCCCTACGAGCAGTACTTC.